A single sample is the source of the 18 T cell receptor beta chains below, sequenced in a study of blood T cells in healthy people across ages. The second PCR ran about 6 to 11 cycles with a sample-barcoded 5' primer and J-beta primers. TCRdb redid the calling of the 5' RACE reads with MiXCR, one entry per CDR3 protein. This sample carries approximately 820,000 distinct CDR3 sequences, approximately 48% of them seen once, and the ten largest clones take 15% to 25%. Sample: blood. The receptors were gathered from a man in his sixties in good health.

The chain joins TRBV7-6 to TRBJ2-3; either TRBD1 or TRBD2 may fit D (6 bases each). This CDR3 has 16 amino acids. With 1 base removed from V and 4 bases from J, the gap between germline ends came to 15 bases. Germline V gene data show CDR1 as SGHVS and CDR2 as FNYEAQ. CDR3 DNA sequence: TGTGCCAGCAGCTTAGGGTTTCCGGGGGCCCCAGATACGCAGTATTTT. Translation gives CASSLGFPGAPDTQYF.

This chain uses TRBV5-1 with TRBJ2-1, with D perhaps TRBD2 (5 bases). With 4 bases removed from V and 10 bases from J, the gap between germline ends came to 24 bases. There are 16 residues in the CDR3. From germline, CDR1 is SGHRS and CDR2 YFSETQ. CDR3 protein: CASSPVGAVPGVEQFF. CDR3 bases: TGCGCCAGCAGCCCGGTAGGCGCAGTCCCCGGGGTAGAGCAGTTCTTC.

V is TRBV6-5 and J is TRBJ1-5; TRBD1 agrees at 7 bases. Germline V CDR1 and CDR2: MNHEY, SVGAGI. The CDR3 covers 15 residues. The junction had 7 bases not matched to a gene; V was cut back by 6 bases and J by 2 bases. CDR3 amino acids: CASSSDREGNQPQHF. In DNA, the CDR3 is TGTGCCAGCAGCTCCGACAGGGAAGGCAATCAGCCCCAGCATTTT.

This clonotype occurred a few times. The CDR3 DNA sequence: TGCAGTGCCCCTACAGTTCAGAGCTCCTATAATTCACCCCTCCACTTT. This gives the protein CSAPTVQSSYNSPLHF. The chain carries TRBV20-1 and TRBJ1-6; D gene unclear. Germline V gene data show CDR1 as DFQATT and CDR2 as SNEGSKA (reference sequence). The length of the CDR3 is 16 residues. Trimming cost V 6 bases and J 0 bases, with 15 bases left between them.

This clonotype was seen a handful of times. The chain employs TRBV6-1 and TRBJ1-2, with TRBD1 as a possible D gene (6 bases). CDR1 MNHNS and CDR2 SASEGT come from the germline V gene. V was pared by 5 bases and J by 5 bases, with 9 bases between. The CDR3 sequence is 12 residues long. CDR3 region: CASSSGQYGYTF. DNA of the CDR3: TGTGCCAGCAGTTCCGGACAGTATGGCTACACCTTC.

V is TRBV7-2 and J is TRBJ2-7, with D tentatively TRBD1 or TRBD2 (5 bases each). V shed 1 base and J shed 2 bases, with 12 bases lying between them. This CDR3 is 15 amino acids long. The germline V gene encodes CDR1 SGHTA and CDR2 FQGNSA. CDR3 sequence: CASSLEGTEPYEQYF. CDR3 in DNA: TGTGCCAGCAGCTTAGAAGGGACGGAACCCTACGAGCAGTACTTC. The entire variable domain, with the rest obtained from reference TRBV7-2 and TRBJ2-7, is as follows: GAGVSQSPSNKVTEKGKDVELRCDPISGHTALYWYRQSLGQGLEFLIYFQGNSAPDKSGLPSDRFSAERTGGSVSTLTIQRTQQEDSAVYLCASSLEGTEPYEQYFGPGTRLTVT.

The gene calls are TRBV18 and TRBJ1-2; D is unclear. Trimming cost V 2 bases and J 6 bases, with 16 bases left between them. The CDR3 covers 15 residues. CDR1 and CDR2 from the germline V gene are KGHSH and LQKENI. The CDR3 region is CASSPSPARRDGYTF. The DNA of the CDR3 is TGTGCCAGCTCACCATCCCCCGCGCGGAGAGATGGCTACACCTTC. The full variable domain, with the rest looked up from reference TRBV18 and TRBJ1-2, is NAGVMQNPRHLVRRRGQEARLRCSPMKGHSHVYWYRQLPEEGLKFMVYLQKENIIDESGMPKERFSAEFPKEGPSILRIQQVVRGDSAAYFCASSPSPARRDGYTFGSGTRLTVV.

This clonotype was seen repeatedly, ten times or more. The chain recombines TRBV6-5 with TRBJ2-4; D unresolved. This CDR3 has 15 amino acids. With 0 bases removed from V and 1 base from J, the gap between germline ends came to 7 bases. The germline gives CDR1 MNHEY, CDR2 SVGAGI. CDR3 loop: CASSYSIDAKNIQYF. CDR3 in DNA: TGTGCCAGCAGTTACTCGATAGACGCCAAAAACATTCAGTACTTC.

The chain combines TRBV6-2 or TRBV6-3 with TRBJ2-5; the D is unclear. Germline V gene data show CDR1 as MNHEY and CDR2 as SVGEGT. The CDR3 covers 14 residues. The V and J ends lost 0 bases and 4 bases respectively, with 9 bases between them. The CDR3 sequence: CASSYSIGRETQYF. The DNA for the CDR3 is TGTGCCAGCAGTTACTCGATCGGACGAGAGACCCAGTACTTC.

This clonotype turned up a few times. This sequence joins TRBV6-2 or TRBV6-3 and TRBJ2-1; 9 bases are a match to TRBD1. The germline gives CDR1 MNHEY, CDR2 SVGEGT. With 6 bases clipped from V and 7 bases from J, the junction kept 16 bases outside the gene matches. The CDR3 is 17 amino acids. The CDR3 DNA reads TGTGCCAGCAGCCTTGACCGGACAGGGGATATCGGGAATGAGCAGTTCTTC. Translated: CASSLDRTGDIGNEQFF.

J is TRBJ2-3 and V is TRBV20-1; 9 positions agree with TRBD2. With 8 bases clipped from V and 1 base from J, the junction kept 10 bases outside the gene matches. From germline, CDR1 is DFQATT and CDR2 SNEGSKA (reference sequence). The CDR3 is 15 amino acids. The CDR3 protein is CSTKPPSGGTDTQYF. In DNA form, the CDR3 reads TGCAGTACTAAACCGCCTAGCGGGGGCACAGATACGCAGTATTTT.

Only a few counts were recorded for this clonotype. This sequence joins TRBV10-3 and TRBJ1-2, with D unclear. CDR3 length equals 13 residues. V was shortened by 6 bases and J by 5 bases, with 13 bases between the two germline ends. The germline V gene encodes CDR1 ENHRY and CDR2 SYGVKD. As DNA, the CDR3 is TGTGCCATCAGGGAATCGAGGCGGTATGGCTACACCTTC. It translates to CAIRESRRYGYTF.

This clonotype was seen more than once but under ten times. The chain carries TRBV7-2 and TRBJ1-2, with 8 bases fitting TRBD1. The CDR3 length is 14 residues. Germline V gene data show CDR1 as SGHTA and CDR2 as FQGNSA. Trimming cost V 4 bases and J 4 bases; bases outside gene matches: 5. CDR3 loop: CASSWTDRAYGYTF. The CDR3, as DNA: TGTGCCAGCAGCTGGACGGACAGGGCCTATGGCTACACCTTC.

The genes are TRBV28 and TRBJ1-5; D is unclear. Deletions cut 8 bases from V and 0 bases from J, with 26 bases between. This CDR3 is built from 19 residues. CDR1 is MDHEN and CDR2 is SYDVKM in the germline V gene. Here the CDR3 reads CASVERTNTEFYSNQPQHF. The CDR3 DNA follows: TGTGCCAGCGTGGAGCGAACTAATACGGAATTTTATAGCAATCAGCCCCAGCATTTT. Supplemented by reference TRBV28 and TRBJ1-5, the full variable domain reads DVKVTQSSRYLVKRTGEKVFLECVQDMDHENMFWYRQDPGLGLRLIYFSYDVKMKEKGDIPEGYSVSREKKERFSLILESASTNQTSMYLCASVERTNTEFYSNQPQHFGDGTRLSIL.

Remarks on this clonotype: Compared with germline, one end of the junction differs, possibly owing to a read error. This chain connects TRBV5-5 to TRBJ1-4; D call uncertain. CDR1 is SGHKS, CDR2 YYEKEE, per germline (reference sequence). This CDR3 has 15 residues. The CDR3 spells CASSFQVKENVKLFF. The DNA for the CDR3 is TGTGCCAGCAGCTTCCAGGTGAAAGAAAATGTAAAACTGTTTTTT.

The chain combines TRBV6-2 or TRBV6-3 with TRBJ2-7; the D is unclear. The germline V gene encodes CDR1 MNHEY and CDR2 SVGEGT. V was trimmed by 2 bases and J by 0 bases, leaving 8 bases between them. The CDR3 spans 14 residues. The DNA for the CDR3 is TGTGCCAGCAGTTACCCCGGCACCTCCTACGAGCAGTACTTC. Translation gives CASSYPGTSYEQYF.

This clonotype has more than one count but fewer than ten. The V gene is TRBV29-1, the J gene TRBJ2-5; D uncertain. V was shortened by 8 bases and J by 2 bases, with 12 bases between the two germline ends. The V gene's germline CDR1 is SQVTM and CDR2 ANQGSEA. The CDR3 spans 12 residues. The CDR3 DNA sequence: TGCAGCCTTGCTGCCAGACAAGAGACCCAGTACTTC. Translation gives CSLAARQETQYF. Looking up the rest from reference TRBV29-1 and TRBJ2-5 gives the full variable domain: SAVISQKPSRDICQRGTSLTIQCQVDSQVTMMFWYRQQPGQSLTLIATANQGSEATYESGFVIDKFPISRPNLTFSTLTVSNMSPEDSSIYLCSLAARQETQYFGPGTRLLVL.

The sample holds a few counts of this clonotype. V is TRBV24-1 and J is TRBJ2-7, with 10 bases that match TRBD2. CDR3 length equals 16 residues. The J segment lost 0 bases and the V segment lost 3 bases, leaving 4 bases of the junction unmatched. Germline V gene sequence: CDR1 KGHDR, CDR2 SFDVKD. The CDR3 spells CATSDLLAGDSYEQYF. The CDR3 region has the DNA TGTGCCACCAGTGATCTGCTAGCGGGGGACTCCTACGAGCAGTACTTC.